This TCR beta chain was captured by sequencing in a study of blood T cell repertoires in COVID-19. V lost 3 bases to trimming and J lost 2 bases, with 17 bases between them. Germline lookup yields CDR1 MNHEY and CDR2 SMNVEV (reference sequence). The CDR3 runs 16 residues. In this sample, this clone turned up once. Original processing methods: Amplification with reference gene primers provided the estimates of nucleated cell counts. Produced via immunoSEQ multiplex PCR; TCRdb's table is partial and in-frame only. From that table come the V and J calls and clone size; the DNA was used to work out D and trimming. Of 200,000 to 300,000 clones listed, 75% to 90% are singletons.

The chain couples TRBV27 to TRBJ2-7; possibly TRBD1 for D (6 bases). This sequence originates from a human donor in a cohort sampled during active COVID-19. Sequencing was performed on peripheral blood. The chain's CDR3 is CASSFYRDEGAYEQYF. In nucleotides, the CDR3 is TGTGCCAGCAGTTTCTACAGGGATGAAGGCGCCTACGAGCAGTACTTC.